The present TCR beta chain was sequenced within a study of blood T cell repertoires in COVID-19. Overall study context: Both acute and convalescent COVID-19 samples were obtained from the United States, Italy and Spain. Nucleic acid was either cDNA or gDNA, and it came from T cells, B-cell-depleted T cells, or PBMCs.

As processed by the authors: From reference gene primer amplification, estimates of nucleated cell counts were derived. This table comes from immunoSEQ multiplex PCR, and its TCRdb copy is limited to in-frame clones, with some not included. That table gives V, J and clone size, and the DNA gave D and trimming. Altogether about 190,000 clones are present, approximately 91% being singletons, with the ten largest covering around 7%. This TCR came from a man aged 35-49 years with acute or convalescent COVID-19. Specimen: peripheral blood.

For the CDR3, the DNA is TGTGCCAGCATCCTGGCCGGGAGCTCCTACGAGCAGTACTTC. Translated: CASILAGSSYEQYF. V usage is TRBV5-8 and J usage is TRBJ2-7; tentatively, D is TRBD2 (6 bases). CDR1 is SGHTS and CDR2 is YDEGEE in the germline V gene. There are 14 residues in the CDR3. Trimming cost V 6 bases and J 0 bases, with 13 bases left between them.